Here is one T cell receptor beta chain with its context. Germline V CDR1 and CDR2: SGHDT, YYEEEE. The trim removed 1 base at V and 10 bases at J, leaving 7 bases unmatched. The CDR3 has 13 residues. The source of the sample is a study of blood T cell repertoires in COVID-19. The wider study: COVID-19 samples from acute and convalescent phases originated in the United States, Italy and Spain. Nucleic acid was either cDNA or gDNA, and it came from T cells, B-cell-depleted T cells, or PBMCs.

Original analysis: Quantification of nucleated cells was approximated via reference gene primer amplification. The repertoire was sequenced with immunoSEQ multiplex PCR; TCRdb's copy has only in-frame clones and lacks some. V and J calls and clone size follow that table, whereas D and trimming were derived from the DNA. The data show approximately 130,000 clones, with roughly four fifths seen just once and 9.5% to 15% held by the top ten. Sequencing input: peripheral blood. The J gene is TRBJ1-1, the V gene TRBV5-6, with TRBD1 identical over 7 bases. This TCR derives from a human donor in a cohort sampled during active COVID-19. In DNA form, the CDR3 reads TGTGCCAGCAGCTTGAGACAGGGAGCGGGAGCTTTCTTT. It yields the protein CASSLRQGAGAFF.